What follows describes a single T cell receptor beta chain. The sample carries other DNA sequences with the same CDR3. Germline-derived CDR1 and CDR2 are SGHRS and YFSETQ. Trimming removed 2 bases from V and 4 bases from J, with 10 bases in between. CDR3 size: 14 residues. The Seattle patients joined while their infection was active and were tracked longitudinally afterward. The entry originates in a study of blood T cell repertoires in COVID-19. Study summary: From the United States, Italy and Spain came samples of acute and convalescent COVID-19. In each case, the material was cDNA or gDNA derived from T cells, B-cell-depleted T cells, or PBMCs.

Authors' methods: From reference gene primer amplification, estimates of nucleated cell counts were derived. Clones were read by immunoSEQ multiplex PCR, and TCRdb kept only the in-frame ones, dropping some. V and J calls and clone size are those listed in that table; D and trimming were worked out from the DNA. This table has around 190,000 clones, around 86% appearing once. J is TRBJ1-5 and V is TRBV5-1; perhaps TRBD1 as D (5 bases). The sample consisted of peripheral blood. The receptor was derived from a woman in her 70s with COVID-19, enrolled during active disease. The DNA for the CDR3 is TGCGCCAGCAGCTTTGACAGCCCAAATCAGCCCCAGCATTTT. Its protein product is CASSFDSPNQPQHF.